One and the same sample provided the 25 T cell receptor beta chains below, sequenced in a study of spatial heterogeneity in lung cancer. Time point here: sample taken at primary tumor resection. TCRdb ran MiXCR on the 5' RACE reads and lists one entry per CDR3 protein. There are tens of thousands of distinct CDR3 sequences in the sample; 10% to 15% occur only once, and roughly two fifths lies in the top ten. This specimen consisted of PBMCs, obtained at surgery. The receptors come from a male donor with early-stage non-small cell lung cancer.

The chain recombines TRBV3-1 with TRBJ1-5; no firm D call. Trimming removed 0 bases at V and 6 bases at J, with 12 bases between. This CDR3 has 15 amino acids. Germline V lookup: CDR1 LGHDT, CDR2 YNNKEL (reference sequence). The CDR3 sequence: CASSQDVGNGQPQHF. For the CDR3, the DNA is TGTGCCAGCAGCCAAGATGTGGGTAACGGTCAGCCCCAGCATTTT. The full variable domain, with the rest looked up from reference TRBV3-1 and TRBJ1-5, is DTAVSQTPKYLVTQMGNDKSIKCEQNLGHDTMYWYKQDSKKFLKIMFSYNNKELIINETVPNRFSPKSPDKAHLNLHINSLELGDSAVYFCASSQDVGNGQPQHFGDGTRLSIL.

The chain joins TRBV5-1 to TRBJ2-7, with D possibly matching TRBD2 (5 bases). From germline, CDR1 is SGHRS and CDR2 YFSETQ. The V end was cut by 1 base, the J end by 6 bases, with 14 bases between. The CDR3 sequence is 14 residues long. CDR3 protein: CASSLPSPIGEQYF. The DNA of the CDR3 is TGCGCCAGCAGCTTGCCTAGCCCGATCGGCGAGCAGTACTTC.

There are a few counts of this clonotype. This CDR3 reads CTNEGYKSTDTQYF. The CDR3, as DNA: TGCACCAATGAGGGGTACAAGTCCACAGATACGCAGTATTTT. The V call is TRBV20-1, the J call TRBJ2-3, with D perhaps assigned TRBD1 or TRBD2 (5 bases each). The CDR3 runs to 14 residues. Germline CDR1 is DFQATT and CDR2 is SNEGSKA (reference sequence).

This clonotype was counted a few times. The chain employs TRBV7-8 and TRBJ2-6; D is perhaps TRBD1 (6 bases). This CDR3 is 17 amino acids long. With 5 bases removed from V and 0 bases from J, the gap between germline ends came to 14 bases. Per the germline V gene, CDR1 is SGHVS and CDR2 is FQNEAQ. CDR3 amino acids: CASSPPQGPSGANVLTF. As DNA, the CDR3 is TGTGCCAGCAGCCCACCCCAGGGGCCCTCTGGGGCCAACGTCCTGACTTTC.

The rearrangement links TRBV29-1 to TRBJ1-1; D is uncertain. Germline assignment: CDR1 SQVTM and CDR2 ANQGSEA. V was shortened by 7 bases and J by 1 base, with 7 bases between the two germline ends. This CDR3 comprises 11 residues. CDR3 DNA: TGCAGCGACTTAAAGAACACTGAAGCTTTCTTT. Translation: CSDLKNTEAFF.

This clonotype came up a few times. The chain couples TRBV29-1 to TRBJ2-6, with a weak D call TRBD1 (5 bases). V was pared by 0 bases and J by 2 bases, with 11 bases between. CDR3 length: 16 residues. From germline, CDR1 is SQVTM and CDR2 ANQGSEA. In nucleotides, the CDR3 is TGCAGCGTTGAAGATGTCTCCAGGGCTGGGGCCAACGTCCTGACTTTC. Translated: CSVEDVSRAGANVLTF.

This clonotype was recorded many times. This chain uses TRBV10-3 with TRBJ2-1, with TRBD1 matching over 10 bases. The CDR3 extends over 18 amino acids. J was trimmed by 3 bases and V by 4 bases; bases with no gene match: 12. The germline V gene encodes CDR1 ENHRY and CDR2 SYGVKD. The CDR3 reads CAISGGGQGTSYYNEQFF. Written as DNA, the CDR3 is TGTGCCATCAGTGGAGGGGGACAGGGGACTAGTTACTACAATGAGCAGTTCTTC.

This rearrangement joins TRBV30 to TRBJ2-3; perhaps D is TRBD1 or TRBD2 (5 bases each). V was clipped by 7 bases and J by 1 base, with 12 bases between them. Per germline, CDR1 GTSNPN and CDR2 SVGIG (reference sequence). This CDR3 contains 13 residues. The CDR3 DNA reads TGTGCCTTCGATTCGGGGCGCACAGATACGCAGTATTTT. This encodes CAFDSGRTDTQYF.

This chain joins TRBV7-6 and TRBJ1-3; 7 bases are a match to TRBD1. The CDR3 sequence is 15 residues long. V gave up 1 base and J gave up 2 bases; unmatched junction bases: 2. From germline, CDR1 is SGHVS and CDR2 FNYEAQ. In nucleotides, the CDR3 is TGTGCCAGCAGCTTAGGAGGGGGCGCTGGAAACACCATATATTTT. Translated: CASSLGGGAGNTIYF.

Turning to this clonotype: Mismatch with germline at one junction end may stem from a read error. V usage is TRBV9 and J usage is TRBJ1-4; TRBD1 agrees at 9 bases. Germline V gives CDR1 SGDLS, CDR2 YYNGEE. CDR3 length: 15 amino acids. This chain's CDR3 is CVSSTATGGDEKLFF. The CDR3 DNA reads TGTGTCAGCAGCACAGCCACAGGGGGCGATGAAAAACTGTTTTTT.

This clonotype has only a few counts. The rearrangement links TRBV19 to TRBJ1-2, with TRBD1 as a possible D gene (6 bases). The CDR3 sequence is 12 residues long. V lost 5 bases and J lost 13, with 17 bases in between. CDR1 is LNHDA, CDR2 SQIVND, per germline (reference sequence). The CDR3 here is CASSYSGTRLTF. The CDR3 DNA sequence: TGTGCCAGTAGTTACTCCGGGACAAGGCTCACCTTC.

This sequence joins TRBV7-9 and TRBJ2-3; D remains unclear. V was pared by 1 base and J by 2 bases, with 7 bases between. CDR1 is SEHNR and CDR2 is FQNEAQ in the germline V gene (reference sequence). The CDR3 has 14 amino acids. CDR3 sequence reads: CASSLGFYTDTQYF. DNA for the CDR3: TGTGCCAGCAGCTTAGGATTCTACACAGATACGCAGTATTTT.

The chain joins TRBV10-1 to TRBJ2-4; TRBD1 might be the D (6 bases). The CDR3 runs 15 residues. Germline-derived CDR1 and CDR2 are WNHNN and SYGVQD (reference sequence). V was trimmed by 6 bases and J by 2 bases, leaving 14 bases between them. The CDR3 region is CASSANRDSKNIQYF. DNA of the CDR3: TGCGCCAGCAGCGCCAACAGGGATTCCAAAAACATTCAGTACTTC.

This clonotype was counted between two and nine times. The chain recombines TRBV4-3 with TRBJ2-1, with D uncertain. The CDR3 has 15 amino acids. CDR1 and CDR2 (germline): LGHNA, YSLEER. Trimming pared 0 bases from V and 0 bases from J, leaving 6 bases between. CDR3 sequence reads: CASSQDQSSYNEQFF. The DNA for the CDR3 is TGCGCCAGCAGCCAAGACCAGAGCTCCTACAATGAGCAGTTCTTC.

The V and J genes are TRBV5-6 and TRBJ2-7; 9 positions agree with TRBD1. Germline trimming cut 4 bases from V and 1 base from J; bases unmatched to any gene: 6. Germline CDR1 and CDR2: SGHDT and YYEEEE. CDR3 length equals 15 residues. This CDR3 reads CASSQGTGPSYEQYF. The CDR3 DNA is TGTGCCAGCAGCCAGGGGACAGGGCCATCCTACGAGCAGTACTTC.

The CDR3 loop is CASSLDGLGSYEQYF. CDR3 sequence (DNA): TGTGCCAGCAGCTTAGATGGACTCGGCTCCTACGAGCAGTACTTC. The rearrangement links TRBV11-2 to TRBJ2-7; weak D call: TRBD2 (5 bases). This CDR3 contains 15 residues. CDR1 SGHAT and CDR2 FQNNGV come from the germline V gene. V was trimmed by 0 bases and J by 0 bases, leaving 9 bases between them.

The chain joins TRBV11-2 to TRBJ2-2; weak D call: TRBD2 (5 bases). Trimming removed 5 bases from V and 5 bases from J, with 15 bases in between. This CDR3 region has 15 residues. CDR1 and CDR2 (germline): SGHAT, FQNNGV. CDR3 DNA sequence: TGTGCCAGCAGCCCAAACCTACTAGGTACCGGGGAGCTGTTTTTT. Its translation is CASSPNLLGTGELFF.

This clonotype was counted between two and nine times. The V gene is TRBV30, the J gene TRBJ2-2; D remains ambiguous. The CDR3 has 13 amino acids. Germline CDR1 and CDR2: GTSNPN and SVGIG (reference sequence). V dropped 4 bases and J dropped 7 bases, with 13 bases sitting between them. This CDR3 reads CAWNKARFGELFF. In nucleotides, the CDR3 is TGTGCCTGGAACAAGGCGAGGTTCGGGGAGCTGTTTTTT.

The V and J genes are TRBV20-1 and TRBJ2-1, with D possibly being TRBD1 (5 bases). The V end lost 5 bases, the J end lost 9 bases, and 14 bases lay between the germline ends. The CDR3 sequence is 12 residues long. In germline, CDR1 is DFQATT, CDR2 SNEGSKA (reference sequence). The CDR3, as DNA: TGCAGTGCTCCTTCGACAGACGGTGAGCAGTTCTTC. It yields the protein CSAPSTDGEQFF.

This clonotype was picked up a small number of times. J is TRBJ2-1 and V is TRBV3-1; D uncertain. This CDR3 comprises 13 residues. Germline values: CDR1 LGHDT, CDR2 YNNKEL (reference sequence). Trimming removed 0 bases at V and 5 bases at J, with 5 bases between. CDR3 sequence (DNA): TGTGCCAGCAGCCAAGACCAGAACAATGAGCAGTTCTTC. Translating it yields CASSQDQNNEQFF.

The rearrangement uses TRBV20-1 and TRBJ2-7, with a tentative D call TRBD2 (5 bases). Germline CDR1 DFQATT, CDR2 SNEGSKA (reference sequence). V was clipped by 4 bases and J by 4 bases, with 20 bases between them. The CDR3 length is 15 residues. CDR3 region: CSATSASLAQYEQYF. The CDR3 DNA reads as TGCAGTGCTACTTCGGCTAGCCTGGCCCAGTACGAGCAGTACTTC.

This clonotype was recorded a few times. This chain uses TRBV4-1 with TRBJ1-2; D is ambiguous. From germline, CDR1 is MGHRA and CDR2 YSYEKL. This CDR3 spans 15 amino acids. Trimming cost V 0 bases and J 4 bases, with 12 bases left between them. Written as DNA, the CDR3 is TGCGCCAGCAGCCAAGAGGAGGGCGGATCCTATGGCTACACCTTC. Translated, it gives CASSQEEGGSYGYTF.

The chain recombines TRBV28 with TRBJ1-2; 12 bases align to TRBD1. The CDR3 runs to 16 residues. The trim removed 1 base at V and 4 bases at J, leaving 4 bases unmatched. Germline V gives CDR1 MDHEN, CDR2 SYDVKM. The DNA for the CDR3 is TGTGCCAGCAGTTTATCCGGGACAGGGGGCATCTATGGCTACACCTTC. Protein product: CASSLSGTGGIYGYTF.

This clonotype occurred many times. The V gene is TRBV4-3, the J gene TRBJ1-1, with unresolved D. The CDR3 length is 16 residues. Germline CDR1 and CDR2: LGHNA and YSLEER. V gave up 3 bases and J gave up 5 bases, with 19 bases separating them. CDR3 sequence reads: CASSQSRISRWTEAFF. The CDR3 DNA follows: TGCGCCAGCAGCCAGTCCCGAATATCTCGATGGACTGAAGCTTTCTTT.

The chain links TRBV9 to TRBJ1-2; no definite D call. Germline V gives CDR1 SGDLS, CDR2 YYNGEE. The CDR3 has 15 residues. V shed 0 bases and J shed 3 bases, with 12 bases lying between them. Written as DNA, the CDR3 is TGTGCCAGCAGCGTAGATCCAGGTTCGGACTATGGCTACACCTTC. Its protein product is CASSVDPGSDYGYTF.